Listed below are T cell receptor beta chains from one sample, sequenced in a study of blood T cell repertoires in COVID-19. Method: immunoSEQ multiplex PCR; TCRdb's copy keeps in-frame clones and lacks some. The sample includes fewer than 500,000 clones, roughly 90% of them seen just once. Sequenced: PBMCs or T cells enriched from blood (not recorded which). Receptors originate from a woman between 25 and 40 years old with acute COVID-19. Both conserved end residues are part of each CDR3. The order of the fields is V gene, J gene, D gene, clone size, CDR3 protein, CDR3 DNA. The D gene is left open where the match is weak. Size is omitted from some rows. Given values are once, few, many or a class for expanded clones.

TRBV5-1,TRBJ2-5,-,-,CASSLSGKQETQYF,TGCGCCAGCAGCTTGTCGGGTAAACAAGAGACCCAGTACTTC
TRBV5-1,TRBJ1-4,-,few,CASSLSQGSGEKLFF,TGCGCCAGCAGCTTGAGTCAGGGGTCGGGTGAAAAACTGTTTTTT
TRBV12-3/TRBV12-4,TRBJ2-7,-,-,CASTRGAPFEQYF,TGTGCCAGCACCCGGGGGGCCCCGTTCGAGCAGTACTTC
TRBV7-3,TRBJ2-2,-,once,CASSFGANTGELFF,TGTGCCAGCAGCTTCGGGGCGAACACCGGGGAGCTGTTTTTT
TRBV4-1,TRBJ1-1,-,-,CASSHPRRGTEAFF,TGCGCCAGCAGCCACCCGCGGCGGGGCACTGAAGCTTTCTTT
TRBV5-8,TRBJ1-3,TRBD1,few,CASSLPGQGWNTIYF,TGTGCCAGCAGCTTGCCGGGACAGGGATGGAACACCATATATTTT
TRBV7-2,TRBJ2-3,TRBD2,-,CASSLTFSGGATDTQYF,TGTGCCAGCAGCTTGACCTTTAGCGGGGGGGCAACAGATACGCAGTATTTT
TRBV4-1,TRBJ2-3,TRBD2,-,CASSQENGAGSTDTQYF,TGCGCCAGCAGCCAAGAAAACGGAGCGGGGAGCACAGATACGCAGTATTTT
TRBV19,TRBJ1-6,-,-,CASSNQGFSYNSPLHF,TGTGCCAGTAGTAATCAGGGTTTCTCCTATAATTCACCCCTCCACTTT
TRBV2,TRBJ1-3,-,-,CASTSQGRNTIYF,TGTGCCAGCACTTCCCAGGGCAGAAACACCATATATTTT
TRBV5-1,TRBJ2-3,TRBD2,-,CASSLLGLADTQYF,TGCGCCAGCAGCTTGTTGGGACTAGCAGATACGCAGTATTTT
TRBV6-6,TRBJ2-7,TRBD1,-,CASKPTGGAYEQYF,TGTGCCAGCAAACCTACAGGGGGCGCATACGAGCAGTACTTC
TRBV23-1,TRBJ2-5,TRBD1,-,CASSHQGQGRDQETQYF,TGCGCCAGCAGTCACCAGGGACAGGGCCGAGATCAAGAGACCCAGTACTTC
TRBV24-1,TRBJ1-2,-,few,CATSDSRGGDGYTF,TGTGCCACCAGTGATTCTAGGGGGGGGGATGGCTACACCTTC
TRBV4-3,TRBJ2-5,-,-,CASSQEGAGGETQYF,TGCGCCAGCAGCCAAGAGGGGGCTGGCGGAGAGACCCAGTACTTC
TRBV14,TRBJ2-1,-,-,CASGPAIRTSSYNEQFF,TGTGCCAGCGGGCCGGCAATTCGTACTTCCTCCTACAATGAGCAGTTCTTC
TRBV7-3,TRBJ2-5,TRBD1,-,CASSLSGQGETQYF,TGTGCCAGCAGCTTATCCGGACAGGGCGAGACCCAGTACTTC
TRBV14,TRBJ1-2,-,-,CASSQDIGRVGYTF,TGTGCCAGCAGCCAAGATATCGGGAGGGTTGGCTACACCTTC
TRBV27,TRBJ2-7,-,-,CASSLKEGDSIPYYEQYF,TGTGCCAGCAGTTTAAAGGAGGGAGACAGCATTCCTTACTACGAGCAGTACTTC
TRBV3-1/TRBV3-2,TRBJ2-2,TRBD1,-,CASSQRDRSAGELFF,TGTGCCAGCAGCCAACGGGACAGATCGGCCGGGGAGCTGTTTTTT
TRBV7-9,TRBJ2-2,-,-,CASSLVTHSGELFF,TGTGCCAGCAGCTTAGTAACGCACTCCGGGGAGCTGTTTTTT
TRBV19,TRBJ1-2,-,-,CASTPGSGGSGYTF,TGTGCCAGTACACCGGGGTCGGGGGGGAGCGGCTACACCTTC
TRBV24-1,TRBJ2-1,TRBD2,-,CATSGVTSGNNEQFF,TGTGCCACCAGTGGAGTTACTAGCGGGAACAATGAGCAGTTCTTC
TRBV2,TRBJ2-3,TRBD1,-,CASSAPGQDPTDTQYF,TGTGCCAGCAGTGCGCCGGGACAGGACCCTACAGATACGCAGTATTTT
TRBV7-3,TRBJ2-1,-,few,CASSRGGQPGEQFF,TGTGCCAGCAGCCGCGGTGGACAGCCCGGTGAGCAGTTCTTC
TRBV3-1/TRBV3-2,TRBJ1-2,-,few,CASSLKAGWYGYTF,TGTGCCAGCAGCCTTAAAGCCGGTTGGTATGGCTACACCTTC
TRBV29-1,TRBJ1-2,-,once,CSVRGAADYGYTF,TGCAGCGTCCGGGGGGCCGCTGACTATGGCTACACCTTC
TRBV5-4,TRBJ1-2,TRBD1,-,CASSPGTGFLPNYGYTF,TGTGCCAGCAGCCCCGGGACAGGTTTTCTGCCTAACTATGGCTACACCTTC